The TCR beta chain described here comes from a study of neurological immune-mediated disorders. General study findings and limits: In HTLV-1-associated myelopathy, TCR clonal expansion was greatest, whereas multiple sclerosis had the least, falling below healthy controls.

Each sequencing run yielded over 160 million TCR-beta sequences from 15-18 subjects. One entry per CDR3 protein, called by TCRdb with MiXCR from the 5' RACE reads. The data contain approximately 30,000 distinct CDR3 sequences, approximately 6.6% of them singletons. Trimming left V 1 base short and J 4 bases short, with 13 bases between. Germline CDR1 reads SEHNR; CDR2 reads FQNEAQ (reference sequence). This CDR3 region has 15 residues. The sample holds many counts of this clonotype. Its matching antigen is unknown. This sequence was found in a woman aged 45-59 years in good health. The sample taken for sequencing was PBMCs. The rearrangement links TRBV7-9 to TRBJ1-2; D may be TRBD1 (5 bases). The CDR3 sequence: CASSLGPGPFYGYTF. As DNA, the CDR3 is TGTGCCAGCAGCTTAGGGCCGGGACCGTTCTATGGCTACACCTTC.